Listed below are T cell receptor beta chains from one sample, sequenced in a study of T cells after posttransplantation cyclophosphamide. The data were produced by immunoSEQ multiplex PCR, yet TCRdb's version contains in-frame clones alone and is incomplete. Altogether roughly 11,000 clones are present, about nine tenths being singletons, with the ten largest covering more than 3%. The sample in question was PBMCs, obtained after allogeneic stem cell transplant with posttransplant cyclophosphamide. The receptors derive from a female patient between 25 and 45 years old who received an allogeneic stem cell transplant from an unrelated donor, was CMV-positive, and had no GVHD. Some T cells may be supplied by the graft donor. Both conserved end residues are part of each CDR3. A D gene is named only where the DNA matches it firmly. Clone sizes are given selectively: once, few, many, or a class where the clone is expanded.

V gene: TRBV5-1; clone size: NA; J gene: TRBJ2-1; D gene: TRBD2; CDR3 DNA: TGCGCCAGCAGAACGCGCGGGGGGAACAATGAGCAGTTCTTC; CDR3 protein: CASRTRGGNNEQFF
V gene: TRBV15; clone size: NA; J gene: TRBJ1-5; D gene: NA; CDR3 DNA: TGTGCCACCAGCAGAGGTGAGACAGGTAGCAATCAGCCCCAGCATTTT; CDR3 protein: CATSRGETGSNQPQHF
V gene: TRBV20-1; clone size: once; J gene: TRBJ1-2; D gene: NA; CDR3 DNA: TGCAGTGCTAGGTTCGGTTATGGCTACACCTTC; CDR3 protein: CSARFGYGYTF
V gene: TRBV6-4; clone size: NA; J gene: TRBJ2-3; D gene: TRBD1; CDR3 DNA: TGTGCCAGCAGTGAGGGGACAGGGGAGACAGATACGCAGTATTTT; CDR3 protein: CASSEGTGETDTQYF
V gene: TRBV6-6; clone size: NA; J gene: TRBJ1-1; D gene: NA; CDR3 DNA: TGTGCCAGCAGTTACCCAATTACAGGGCCCACTGAAGCTTTCTTT; CDR3 protein: CASSYPITGPTEAFF
V gene: TRBV11-2; clone size: once; J gene: TRBJ2-1; D gene: TRBD2; CDR3 DNA: TGTGCCAGCAGCTTAGGCGGGACTAGCCTTTCTCCTAGGGATGAGCAGTTCTTC; CDR3 protein: CASSLGGTSLSPRDEQFF
V gene: TRBV5-1; clone size: NA; J gene: TRBJ2-7; D gene: NA; CDR3 DNA: TGCGCCAGCAGCTTTGCAGGTTCCTACGAGCAGTACTTC; CDR3 protein: CASSFAGSYEQYF
V gene: TRBV5-1; clone size: NA; J gene: TRBJ1-2; D gene: NA; CDR3 DNA: TGCGCCAGCAGCTTGTCCGGAGAGAGCTCGGGCTACACCTTC; CDR3 protein: CASSLSGESSGYTF
V gene: TRBV15; clone size: NA; J gene: TRBJ2-6; D gene: NA; CDR3 DNA: TGTGCCACCAGCAGAGCGGTATCCGGGGCCAACGTCCTGACTTTC; CDR3 protein: CATSRAVSGANVLTF
V gene: TRBV7-3; clone size: NA; J gene: TRBJ2-3; D gene: NA; CDR3 DNA: TGTGCCAGCAGCCCTACCGCGGCGGTGGGTACGCAGTATTTT; CDR3 protein: CASSPTAAVGTQYF
V gene: TRBV10-3; clone size: NA; J gene: TRBJ2-1; D gene: NA; CDR3 DNA: TGTGCCATCAGTGAGTCGGAGTGGGAGCCGAAATACAATGAGCAGTTCTTC; CDR3 protein: CAISESEWEPKYNEQFF
V gene: TRBV5-1; clone size: NA; J gene: TRBJ2-7; D gene: TRBD2; CDR3 DNA: TGCGCCAGCAAGGCCGGGGGGGACCACTCCTACGAGCAGTACTTC; CDR3 protein: CASKAGGDHSYEQYF
V gene: TRBV12-5; clone size: NA; J gene: TRBJ2-3; D gene: TRBD2; CDR3 DNA: TGTGCTAGTGGTTTGGCCGGGACTACTACAGATACGCAGTATTTT; CDR3 protein: CASGLAGTTTDTQYF
V gene: TRBV6-4; clone size: NA; J gene: TRBJ1-2; D gene: NA; CDR3 DNA: TGTGCCAGCAGTGCCTTCGGGACACCTGCTAACTATGGCTACACCTTC; CDR3 protein: CASSAFGTPANYGYTF
V gene: TRBV5-4; clone size: NA; J gene: TRBJ1-1; D gene: TRBD1; CDR3 DNA: TGTGCCAGCAGCCCGCCGGGACAGGGGGCGCCGGACACTGAAGCTTTCTTT; CDR3 protein: CASSPPGQGAPDTEAFF
V gene: TRBV14; clone size: NA; J gene: TRBJ1-4; D gene: NA; CDR3 DNA: TGTGCCAGCAGCCAAGCCGTTTCTTTCAGGTTGGAAAAACTGTTTTTT; CDR3 protein: CASSQAVSFRLEKLFF
V gene: TRBV18; clone size: NA; J gene: TRBJ2-7; D gene: TRBD1; CDR3 DNA: TGTGCCAGCTCACTATCCCACGCAGGGGGTAAGACCTACGAGCAGTACTTC; CDR3 protein: CASSLSHAGGKTYEQYF
V gene: TRBV5-4; clone size: NA; J gene: TRBJ2-2; D gene: NA; CDR3 DNA: TGTGCCAGCAGCTTGAGGGGCAACACCGGGGAGCTGTTTTTT; CDR3 protein: CASSLRGNTGELFF
V gene: TRBV29-1; clone size: once; J gene: TRBJ2-7; D gene: NA; CDR3 DNA: TGCAGCGCCACCTCGAGACAGTTAAACGAGCAGTACTTC; CDR3 protein: CSATSRQLNEQYF
V gene: TRBV2; clone size: NA; J gene: TRBJ1-5; D gene: NA; CDR3 DNA: TGTGCCAGCAGTCCGTTTAGCAATCAGCCCCAGCATTTT; CDR3 protein: CASSPFSNQPQHF
V gene: TRBV27; clone size: NA; J gene: TRBJ2-7; D gene: TRBD2; CDR3 DNA: TGTGCCAGCAGTTTAGGGGCTAGCGGGTTATACGAGCAGTACTTC; CDR3 protein: CASSLGASGLYEQYF
V gene: TRBV19; clone size: NA; J gene: TRBJ2-6; D gene: NA; CDR3 DNA: TGTGCCAGTAGTTTGAACGGGAACTCTGGGGCCAACGTCCTGACTTTC; CDR3 protein: CASSLNGNSGANVLTF
V gene: TRBV27; clone size: NA; J gene: TRBJ1-6; D gene: TRBD1; CDR3 DNA: TGTGCCTCGACAGGGGTGCGGTATTCACCCCTCCACTTT; CDR3 protein: CASTGVRYSPLHF
V gene: TRBV5-1; clone size: NA; J gene: TRBJ2-4; D gene: TRBD1; CDR3 DNA: TGCGCCAGCAGCCTTACAGGGGGCTACGGCATTCAGTACTTC; CDR3 protein: CASSLTGGYGIQYF
V gene: TRBV7-9; clone size: NA; J gene: TRBJ2-1; D gene: TRBD2; CDR3 DNA: TGTGCCAGCAGCTTCCCAGGACTAGCGGTGAACAATGAGCAGTTCTTC; CDR3 protein: CASSFPGLAVNNEQFF
V gene: TRBV2; clone size: NA; J gene: TRBJ1-2; D gene: NA; CDR3 DNA: TGTGCCAGCAGTCGACAGGTCTATGGCTACACCTTC; CDR3 protein: CASSRQVYGYTF
V gene: TRBV7-9; clone size: NA; J gene: TRBJ2-7; D gene: NA; CDR3 DNA: TGTGCCAGCAGCTCATACACCTACGAGCAGTACTTC; CDR3 protein: CASSSYTYEQYF
V gene: TRBV5-1; clone size: NA; J gene: TRBJ2-3; D gene: NA; CDR3 DNA: TGCGCCAGCAGCTTGTGGGGGGTTAGCACAGATACGCAGTATTTT; CDR3 protein: CASSLWGVSTDTQYF
V gene: TRBV30; clone size: NA; J gene: TRBJ2-5; D gene: NA; CDR3 DNA: TGTGCCTGGAGCCCTACTCCGAAAGAGACCCAGTACTTC; CDR3 protein: CAWSPTPKETQYF
V gene: TRBV19; clone size: NA; J gene: TRBJ2-6; D gene: NA; CDR3 DNA: TGTGCCAGTAGTAGAGGACAGAGCTCTGGGGCCAACGTCCTGACTTTC; CDR3 protein: CASSRGQSSGANVLTF
V gene: TRBV28; clone size: NA; J gene: TRBJ1-6; D gene: NA; CDR3 DNA: TGTGCCAGCAGTCCCGAAATGGACACGTATAATTCACCCCTCCACTTT; CDR3 protein: CASSPEMDTYNSPLHF
V gene: TRBV7-6; clone size: NA; J gene: TRBJ2-5; D gene: NA; CDR3 DNA: TGTGCCAGCAGCCCTTCAGGGGTCGGGGTCGCAGAGACCCAGTACTTC; CDR3 protein: CASSPSGVGVAETQYF
V gene: TRBV19; clone size: NA; J gene: TRBJ2-4; D gene: NA; CDR3 DNA: TGTGCCAGTAGTAGACCGGGACAAGGCCTTTTAGCCAAAAACATTCAGTACTTC; CDR3 protein: CASSRPGQGLLAKNIQYF